This TCR beta chain was obtained from a study of CD8 T cells in Susac syndrome (dated by TCRdb to 2018 to 2020). In the study overall: The study used repertoire sequencing to test whether antigen drove CD8+ T cell activation and differentiation in Susac syndrome.

Turning to this clonotype: Its target antigen remains unknown. No much larger clone is present one base from it, and per-base qualities are unavailable.

Peripheral blood CD8+ and CD4+ T cells from healthy donors, Susac syndrome patients and multiple sclerosis patients were profiled using high-throughput TCR beta sequencing. The multiple sclerosis controls were treatment-naive patients who had stable or active relapsing-remitting disease and met the revised McDonald criteria. Bulk CD8+ and CD4+ T cells were purified magnetically by negative isolation, whereas CD8+ TEMRA cells were enriched by FACS. Blood was collected in EDTA tubes and processed within 24 hours, with PBMCs isolated through density gradient centrifugation. PBMCs destined for TCR sequencing were cryopreserved in liquid nitrogen and later thawed in a 37 °C water bath. Purity of sorted or isolated CD4+, CD8+ and CD8+ TEMRA cells was at least 90%. RNA was extracted using the RNeasy kit, and about 0.5 to 1 ug of the RNA was reverse transcribed with random hexamers. The immunoSEQ multiplex PCR assay, which covers 54 Vbeta and 13 Jbeta segments, was used to amplify TCR beta CDR3 regions. To correct PCR amplification bias, a synthetic template baseline was used for both primer optimization and computational correction. Per the authors' processing: Reads were assigned to V, D and J genes according to IMGT and analyzed in immunoSEQ Analyzer, with only productive sequences retained. Clonality was calculated as one minus the Shannon entropy normalized by log2 of the number of productive unique sequences. Public and private clones were assessed among the 100 most prevalent clones of each patient and control. A clone was defined as Susac-specific if it was absent from the healthy and MS cohorts, from 1052 published viral clones and from other ImmuneACCESS disease sequences. Clones were called with MiXCR by TCRdb after fastp trimmed the public reads at Q25, and only in-frame beta chains were retained. Each entry merges the rows of one CDR3 protein and shows their most common DNA and genes. The V and J calls, along with clone size, are taken from TCRdb and not from the paper's own processing. This sample comprises 190,000 or so distinct CDR3 sequences, more than 90% of them detected only once. About 0.087% of the sample lies in the top ten.

The study at large found these results: The study acknowledged that relatively few individuals were included in the TCR sequencing and HLA analysis.

Including cysteine and phenylalanine, the CDR3 has 14 amino acids. Just the 42-base CDR3 DNA is kept, in frame starting at base 1. From the germline V gene (reference sequence), CDR1 is LNHNV and CDR2 is YYDKDF. At the junction V is shortened by 5 bases and J by 6 bases, with 14 bases in between. The sequencing input was CD4+ T cells from PBMCs. This receptor was obtained from a human donor with multiple sclerosis. The rearrangement joined TRBV15 to TRBJ2-1, with the identity of the D gene unclear. The CDR3 reads as follows: CATSLGKQTNEQFF. The nucleotides are TGTGCCACCAGCCTAGGGAAGCAGACCAATGAGCAGTTCTTC. The full variable domain, with segments outside the CDR3 supplied by the reference TRBV15 and TRBJ2-1 proteins, appears as DAMVIQNPRYQVTQFGKPVTLSCSQTLNHNVMYWYQQKSSQAPKLLFHYYDKDFNNEADTPDNFQSRRPNTSFCFLDIRSPGLGDTAMYLCATSLGKQTNEQFFGPGTRLTVL.